The 14 T cell receptor beta chains reported below all come from one sample, sequenced in a study of cytomegalovirus exposure and HLA in healthy donors. Researchers ran the PCR with 60 Vbeta and 13 Jbeta primers. Profiled with immunoSEQ multiplex PCR; TCRdb holds only in-frame clones, not every one. The sample consists of approximately 100,000 clones, 60% to 80% of them appearing once. Sequencing used PBMCs. All receptors come from a man in his fifties in good health and CMV-seropositive.

The chain recombines TRBV6-1 with TRBJ2-7; 9 bases map to TRBD1. The CDR3 consists of 15 residues. From germline, CDR1 is MNHNS and CDR2 SASEGT. Trimming cost V 2 bases and J 5 bases; bases outside gene matches: 7. CDR3 DNA: TGTGCCAGCAGTGAACTTTGGACAGGGGTCCACGAGCAGTACTTC. Its protein is CASSELWTGVHEQYF.

The chain joins TRBV5-4 to TRBJ2-7; TRBD1 aligns across 8 bases. CDR3 length: 15 amino acids. The V gene end was trimmed by 2 bases and the J gene end by 3 bases; junction bases not matched to a gene: 7. The germline V gene encodes CDR1 SGHNT and CDR2 YYREEE (reference sequence). CDR3 residues: CASSLNPGGVYEQYF. The CDR3 nucleotides are TGTGCCAGCAGCTTAAACCCAGGGGGCGTCTACGAGCAGTACTTC.

This clone was found a few times. The genes are TRBV10-3 and TRBJ2-7, with TRBD2 matching over 13 bases. The CDR3 is 15 amino acids. Trimming at V came to 2 bases and at J to 2 bases, leaving 0 bases not matched to a gene. Germline assignment: CDR1 ENHRY and CDR2 SYGVKD. CDR3 protein: CAISEGTSGTYEQYF. The CDR3 bases are TGTGCCATCAGTGAGGGGACTAGCGGGACCTACGAGCAGTACTTC.

The chain carries TRBV6-1 and TRBJ2-1; 9 bases agree with TRBD2. This CDR3 has 13 amino acids. Unmatched junction bases numbered 5, after V lost 6 bases and J lost 8 bases. The germline gives CDR1 MNHNS, CDR2 SASEGT. CDR3 sequence reads: CASSPGTSYEQFF. As DNA, the CDR3 is TGTGCCAGCAGCCCCGGGACTAGCTATGAGCAGTTCTTC.

The chain employs TRBV25-1 and TRBJ2-4, with 10 bases fitting TRBD1. The V gene end was trimmed by 3 bases and the J gene end by 8 bases; junction bases not matched to a gene: 7. The germline CDR1 and CDR2 sequences are MGHDK and SYGVNS. This CDR3 spans 15 amino acids. The CDR3 reads CASSDPRTGGDIQYF. CDR3 in DNA: TGTGCCAGCAGTGATCCTAGGACAGGGGGGGACATTCAGTACTTC. The full variable domain, completed using reference TRBV25-1 and TRBJ2-4, is EADIYQTPRYLVIGTGKKITLECSQTMGHDKMYWYQQDPGMELHLIHYSYGVNSTEKGDLSSESTVSRIRTEHFPLTLESARPSHTSQYLCASSDPRTGGDIQYFGAGTRLSVL.

This chain connects TRBV7-3 to TRBJ2-1, with a tentative D call TRBD1 (7 bases). Germline loops: CDR1 SGHTA, CDR2 FQGTGA. This CDR3 contains 14 residues. V lost 2 bases and J 9 bases, leaving 14 bases between the germline ends. Written as DNA, the CDR3 is TGTGCCAGCAGCTTAGGAGGGGGCTCATTTGAGCAGTTCTTC. This gives the protein CASSLGGGSFEQFF. Combining the CDR3 with reference TRBV7-3 and TRBJ2-1 gives the whole variable domain GAGVSQTPSNKVTEKGKYVELRCDPISGHTALYWYRQSLGQGPEFLIYFQGTGAADDSGLPNDRFFAVRPEGSVSTLKIQRTERGDSAVYLCASSLGGGSFEQFFGPGTRLTVL.

The gene calls are TRBV19 and TRBJ1-1, with D hard to call. V lost 2 bases to trimming and J lost 7 bases, with 11 bases between them. The germline gives CDR1 LNHDA, CDR2 SQIVND (reference sequence). CDR3 length equals 13 residues. The CDR3 sequence is CASSIRGSDEAFF. The CDR3 DNA reads as TGTGCCAGTAGTATAAGAGGGTCAGATGAAGCTTTCTTT.

The CDR3 spells CASSPLGQSNEKLFF. CDR3 in DNA: TGTGCCAGCAGCCCATTGGGACAGAGTAATGAAAAACTGTTTTTT. The rearrangement uses TRBV9 and TRBJ1-4; 7 positions agree with TRBD1. The J segment lost 4 bases and the V segment lost 4 bases, leaving 7 bases of the junction unmatched. Germline lookup yields CDR1 SGDLS and CDR2 YYNGEE. The CDR3 has 15 amino acids.

The chain recombines TRBV7-9 with TRBJ2-5; unclear D gene. CDR3 length: 12 amino acids. CDR1 SEHNR and CDR2 FQNEAQ come from the germline V gene (reference sequence). The V end lost 3 bases, the J end lost 5 bases, and 7 bases lay between the germline ends. CDR3 loop: CASSFGQETQYF. The CDR3 DNA follows: TGTGCCAGCAGCTTTGGGCAGGAGACCCAGTACTTC.

The chain has TRBV6-5 and TRBJ2-7, with D hard to call. The CDR3 runs to 14 residues. The germline V gene has CDR1 MNHEY and CDR2 SVGAGI. Trimming cost V 0 bases and J 3 bases, with 9 bases left between them. The CDR3 DNA sequence: TGTGCCAGCAGTTACTCGAGGCAGCACTACGAGCAGTACTTC. Its protein product is CASSYSRQHYEQYF.

The chain is built from TRBV2 and TRBJ2-7; D possibly corresponds to TRBD1 (6 bases). Looked up from germline, CDR1 is SNHLY and CDR2 is FYNNEI. The CDR3 loop spans 13 amino acids. Trimming removed 7 bases from V and 4 bases from J, with 14 bases in between. The CDR3 nucleotides read TGTGCCAGCACCCTGACAGGACTTTACGAGCAGTACTTC. It yields the protein CASTLTGLYEQYF.

J is TRBJ2-1 and V is TRBV10-2; tentatively, D is TRBD1 (6 bases). CDR3 length: 18 amino acids. Germline CDR1 and CDR2: WSHSY and SAAADI. V lost 7 bases and J lost 0, with 22 bases in between. The CDR3 reads CASIQGGSAIYSYNEQFF. CDR3 bases: TGCGCCAGCATCCAAGGGGGTAGCGCCATCTACTCCTACAATGAGCAGTTCTTC.

In this sample, this clone turned up once. This chain uses TRBV7-9 with TRBJ2-7, with D possibly TRBD1 on 5 matching bases. Looked up from germline, CDR1 is SEHNR and CDR2 is FQNEAQ (reference sequence). V was shortened by 5 bases and J by 9 bases, with 17 bases between the two germline ends. The CDR3 loop spans 13 amino acids. CDR3 in amino acids: CASSLSSGLGQYF. The CDR3, as DNA: TGTGCCAGCAGCCTATCGTCAGGGTTGGGGCAGTACTTC. The variable domain in full, with the rest retrieved from reference TRBV7-9 and TRBJ2-7, is DTGVSQNPRHKITKRGQNVTFRCDPISEHNRLYWYRQTLGQGPEFLTYFQNEAQLEKSRLLSDRFSAERPKGSFSTLEIQRTEQGDSAMYLCASSLSSGLGQYFGPGTRLTVT.

This sequence joins TRBV15 and TRBJ2-3; D unresolved. V lost 5 bases, J lost 3 bases, and 12 bases lay in between. The CDR3 length is 14 residues. Per germline, CDR1 LNHNV and CDR2 YYDKDF (reference sequence). The DNA for the CDR3 is TGTGCCACCAGCCATGGGTTCGGGACAGATACGCAGTATTTT. This gives the protein CATSHGFGTDTQYF. Full variable domain (remainder filled in from reference TRBV15 and TRBJ2-3): DAMVIQNPRYQVTQFGKPVTLSCSQTLNHNVMYWYQQKSSQAPKLLFHYYDKDFNNEADTPDNFQSRRPNTSFCFLDIRSPGLGDTAMYLCATSHGFGTDTQYFGPGTRLTVL.